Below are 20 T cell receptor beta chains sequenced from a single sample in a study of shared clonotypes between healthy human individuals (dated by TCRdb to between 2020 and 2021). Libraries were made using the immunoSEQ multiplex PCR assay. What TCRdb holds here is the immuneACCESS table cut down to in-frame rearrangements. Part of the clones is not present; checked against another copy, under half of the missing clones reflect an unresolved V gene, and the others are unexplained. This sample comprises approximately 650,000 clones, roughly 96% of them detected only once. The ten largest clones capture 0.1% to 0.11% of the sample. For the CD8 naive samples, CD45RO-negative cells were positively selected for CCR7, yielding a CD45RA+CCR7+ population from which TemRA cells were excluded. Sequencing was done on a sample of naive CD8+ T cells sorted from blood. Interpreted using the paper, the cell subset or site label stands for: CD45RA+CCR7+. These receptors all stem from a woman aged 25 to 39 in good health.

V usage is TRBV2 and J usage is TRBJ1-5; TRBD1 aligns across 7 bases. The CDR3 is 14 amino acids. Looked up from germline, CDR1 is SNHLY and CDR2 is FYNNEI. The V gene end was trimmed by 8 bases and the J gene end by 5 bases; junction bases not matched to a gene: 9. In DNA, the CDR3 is TGTGCCAGCCGGACAGGAGAACGGTATCAGCCCCAGCATTTT. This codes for CASRTGERYQPQHF. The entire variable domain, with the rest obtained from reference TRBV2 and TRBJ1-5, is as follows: EPEVTQTPSHQVTQMGQEVILRCVPISNHLYFYWYRQILGQKVEFLVSFYNNEISEKSEIFDDQFSVERPDGSNFTLKIRSTKLEDSAMYFCASRTGERYQPQHFGDGTRLSIL.

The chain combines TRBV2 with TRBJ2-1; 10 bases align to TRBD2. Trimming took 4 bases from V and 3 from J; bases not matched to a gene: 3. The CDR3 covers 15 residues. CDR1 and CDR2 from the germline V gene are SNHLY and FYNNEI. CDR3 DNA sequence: TGTGCCAGCAGTGTCGGGACTAGCGTCTACAATGAGCAGTTCTTC. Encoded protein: CASSVGTSVYNEQFF.

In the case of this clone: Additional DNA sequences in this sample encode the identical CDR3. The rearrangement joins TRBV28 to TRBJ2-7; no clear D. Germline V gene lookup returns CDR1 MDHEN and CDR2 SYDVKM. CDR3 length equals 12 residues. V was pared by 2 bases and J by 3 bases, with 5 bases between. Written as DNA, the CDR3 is TGTGCCAGCAGTTTAGGGTTCTACGAGCAGTACTTC. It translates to CASSLGFYEQYF.

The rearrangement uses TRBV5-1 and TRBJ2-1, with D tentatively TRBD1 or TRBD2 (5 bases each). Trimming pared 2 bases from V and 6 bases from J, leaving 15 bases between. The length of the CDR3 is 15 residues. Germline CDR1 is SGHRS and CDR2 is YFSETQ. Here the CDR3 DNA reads TGCGCCAGCAGCTTAGAGGGGCGGTCGTCCAATGAGCAGTTCTTC. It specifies CASSLEGRSSNEQFF.

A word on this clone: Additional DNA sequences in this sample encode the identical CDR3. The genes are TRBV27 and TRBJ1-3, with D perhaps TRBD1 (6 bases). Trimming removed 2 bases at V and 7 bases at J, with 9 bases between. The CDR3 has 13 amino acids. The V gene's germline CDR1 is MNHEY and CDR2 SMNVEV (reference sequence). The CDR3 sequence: CASSLGRGNTIYF. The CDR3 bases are TGTGCCAGCAGTTTAGGCAGGGGTAACACCATATATTTT.

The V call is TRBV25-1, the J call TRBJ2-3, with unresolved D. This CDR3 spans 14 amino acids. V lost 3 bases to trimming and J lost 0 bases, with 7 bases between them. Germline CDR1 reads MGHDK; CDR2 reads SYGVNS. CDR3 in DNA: TGTGCCAGCAGTGATTACGGTAGCACAGATACGCAGTATTTT. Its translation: CASSDYGSTDTQYF. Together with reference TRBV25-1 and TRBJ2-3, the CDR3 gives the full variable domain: EADIYQTPRYLVIGTGKKITLECSQTMGHDKMYWYQQDPGMELHLIHYSYGVNSTEKGDLSSESTVSRIRTEHFPLTLESARPSHTSQYLCASSDYGSTDTQYFGPGTRLTVL.

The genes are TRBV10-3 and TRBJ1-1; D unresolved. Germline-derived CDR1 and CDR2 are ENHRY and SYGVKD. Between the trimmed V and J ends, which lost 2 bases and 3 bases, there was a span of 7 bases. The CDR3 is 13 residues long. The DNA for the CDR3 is TGTGCCATCAGTGAGCCTTTCCACACTGAAGCTTTCTTT. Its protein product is CAISEPFHTEAFF.

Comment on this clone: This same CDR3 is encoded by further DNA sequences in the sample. The CDR3 here is CASSPSTSDNEQYF. For the CDR3, the DNA is TGTGCCAGCAGCCCCTCGACTAGTGACAACGAGCAGTACTTC. V usage is TRBV9 and J usage is TRBJ2-7; a possible D gene is TRBD2 (6 bases). The V and J ends lost 4 bases and 5 bases respectively, with 16 bases between them. Germline V gene lookup returns CDR1 SGDLS and CDR2 YYNGEE. The CDR3 totals 14 residues.

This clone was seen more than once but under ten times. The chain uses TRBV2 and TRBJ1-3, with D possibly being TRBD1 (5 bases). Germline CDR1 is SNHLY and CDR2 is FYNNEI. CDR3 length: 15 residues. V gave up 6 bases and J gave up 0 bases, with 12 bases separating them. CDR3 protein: CASSDPTVSGNTIYF. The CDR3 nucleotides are TGTGCCAGCAGCGACCCGACAGTCTCTGGAAACACCATATATTTT.

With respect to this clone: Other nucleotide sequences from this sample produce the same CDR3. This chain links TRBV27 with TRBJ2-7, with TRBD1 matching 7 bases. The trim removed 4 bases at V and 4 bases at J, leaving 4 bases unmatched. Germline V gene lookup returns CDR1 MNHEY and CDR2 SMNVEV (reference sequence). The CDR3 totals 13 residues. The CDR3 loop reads CASSSTGQYEQYF. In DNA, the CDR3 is TGTGCCAGCAGTTCGACAGGGCAGTACGAGCAGTACTTC.

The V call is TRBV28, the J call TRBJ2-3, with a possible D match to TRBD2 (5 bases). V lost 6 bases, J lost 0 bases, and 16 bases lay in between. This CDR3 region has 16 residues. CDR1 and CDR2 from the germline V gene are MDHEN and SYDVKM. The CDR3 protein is CASSVPSRTSTDTQYF. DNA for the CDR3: TGTGCCAGCAGCGTACCTAGCAGAACTAGCACAGATACGCAGTATTTT.

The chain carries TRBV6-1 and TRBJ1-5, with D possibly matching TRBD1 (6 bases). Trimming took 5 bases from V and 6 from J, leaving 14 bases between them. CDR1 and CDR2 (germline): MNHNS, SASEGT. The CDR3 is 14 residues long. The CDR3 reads CASSRTGLGQPQHF. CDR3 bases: TGTGCCAGCAGTCGTACAGGGTTAGGTCAGCCCCAGCATTTT.

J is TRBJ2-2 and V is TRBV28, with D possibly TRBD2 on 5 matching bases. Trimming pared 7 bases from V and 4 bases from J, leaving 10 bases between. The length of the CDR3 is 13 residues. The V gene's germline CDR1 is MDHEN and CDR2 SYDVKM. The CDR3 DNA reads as TGTGCCAGCAAAGGCGAGGGCACCGGGGAGCTGTTTTTT. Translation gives CASKGEGTGELFF.

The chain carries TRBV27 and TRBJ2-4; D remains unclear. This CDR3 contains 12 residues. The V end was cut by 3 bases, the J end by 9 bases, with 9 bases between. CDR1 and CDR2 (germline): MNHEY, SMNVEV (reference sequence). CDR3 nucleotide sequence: TGTGCCAGCAGTTTCCCAGGATCCATTCAGTACTTC. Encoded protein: CASSFPGSIQYF.

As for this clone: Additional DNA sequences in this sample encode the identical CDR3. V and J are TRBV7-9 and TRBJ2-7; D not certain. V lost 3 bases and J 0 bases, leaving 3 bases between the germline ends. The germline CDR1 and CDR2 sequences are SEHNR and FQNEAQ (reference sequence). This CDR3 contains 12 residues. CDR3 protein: CASSFTSYEQYF. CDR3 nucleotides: TGTGCCAGCAGCTTTACCTCCTACGAGCAGTACTTC. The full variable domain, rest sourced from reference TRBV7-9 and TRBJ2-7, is DTGVSQNPRHKITKRGQNVTFRCDPISEHNRLYWYRQTLGQGPEFLTYFQNEAQLEKSRLLSDRFSAERPKGSFSTLEIQRTEQGDSAMYLCASSFTSYEQYFGPGTRLTVT.

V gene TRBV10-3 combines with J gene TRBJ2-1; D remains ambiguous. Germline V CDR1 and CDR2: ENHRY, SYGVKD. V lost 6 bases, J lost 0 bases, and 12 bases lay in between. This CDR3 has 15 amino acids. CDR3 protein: CAISASLSSYNEQFF. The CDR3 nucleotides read TGTGCCATCAGCGCCAGTTTGAGCTCCTACAATGAGCAGTTCTTC.

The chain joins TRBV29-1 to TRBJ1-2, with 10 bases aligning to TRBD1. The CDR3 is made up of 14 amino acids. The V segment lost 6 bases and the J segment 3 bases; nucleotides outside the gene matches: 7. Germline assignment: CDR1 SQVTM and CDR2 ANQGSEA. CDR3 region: CSVEKGTGDYGYTF. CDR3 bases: TGCAGCGTCGAAAAAGGGACAGGGGACTATGGCTACACCTTC.

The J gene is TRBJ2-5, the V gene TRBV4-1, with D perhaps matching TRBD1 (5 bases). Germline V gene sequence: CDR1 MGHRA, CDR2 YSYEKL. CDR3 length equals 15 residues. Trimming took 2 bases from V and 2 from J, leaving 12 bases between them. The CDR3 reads CASSQRVAGQETQYF. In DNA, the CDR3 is TGCGCCAGCAGCCAACGAGTCGCAGGGCAAGAGACCCAGTACTTC.

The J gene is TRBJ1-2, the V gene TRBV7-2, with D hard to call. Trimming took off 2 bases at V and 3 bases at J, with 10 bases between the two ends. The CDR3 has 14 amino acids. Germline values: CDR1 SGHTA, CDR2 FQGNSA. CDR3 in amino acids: CASSLSPEDYGYTF. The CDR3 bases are TGTGCCAGCAGCTTAAGTCCTGAAGACTATGGCTACACCTTC. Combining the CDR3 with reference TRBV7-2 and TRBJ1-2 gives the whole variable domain GAGVSQSPSNKVTEKGKDVELRCDPISGHTALYWYRQSLGQGLEFLIYFQGNSAPDKSGLPSDRFSAERTGGSVSTLTIQRTQQEDSAVYLCASSLSPEDYGYTFGSGTRLTVV.

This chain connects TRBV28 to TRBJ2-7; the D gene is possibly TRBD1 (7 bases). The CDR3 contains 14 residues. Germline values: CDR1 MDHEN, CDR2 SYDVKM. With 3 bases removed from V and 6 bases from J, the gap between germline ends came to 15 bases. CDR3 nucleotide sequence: TGTGCCAGCAGTTTCAGCAGGGGGGTAAGCGAGCAGTACTTC. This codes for CASSFSRGVSEQYF.